This TCR beta chain was captured by sequencing in a study of T cell responses to AZD1222 COVID-19 vaccine. The study, taken as a whole, reports: Close to half of all spike-specific TCRs reportedly target regions of the variants that are unmutated.

Looked up from germline, CDR1 is LNHDA and CDR2 is SQIVND (reference sequence). Trimming removed 6 bases from V and 6 bases from J; junction bases left unmatched: 4. The CDR3 runs to 12 residues. Remarks on this clone: The antigen remains unidentified.

Pooling of second doses given at about 4 or about 12 weeks was done. Data came from immunoSEQ multiplex PCR; TCRdb stores just in-frame clones and leaves some out. This table holds about 160,000 clones, 88% found once. The clonotype was recovered from an adult who received the AZD1222 COVID-19 vaccine. The sequences come from peripheral blood, collected 28 days after the second AZD1222 dose. This chain uses TRBV19 with TRBJ1-2, with TRBD1 matching 7 bases. The CDR3 loop is CASRRDSHGYTF. CDR3 sequence (DNA): TGTGCCAGTAGGAGGGACAGCCATGGCTACACCTTC.